The present entry profiles one T cell receptor (beta chain) with its context. Its antigen remains unknown. Trimming cost V 2 bases and J 0 bases, with 14 bases left between them. Germline CDR1 reads MNHEY; CDR2 reads SVGAGI. CDR3 length: 16 residues. These data come from a study of cytomegalovirus exposure and HLA in healthy donors. In the PCR, 60 Vbeta and 13 Jbeta primers were used. Data came from immunoSEQ multiplex PCR; TCRdb stores just in-frame clones and leaves some out. The data hold approximately 130,000 clones, with 75% to 90% observed a single time. The study's findings and limits: DRB1 had the most TCR associations and HLA-C the fewest, a later analysis found, with rates varying by HLA locus.

This receptor was obtained from a woman aged 40 to 50 in good health and CMV-seropositive. Sequencing was performed on PBMCs. This chain uses TRBV6-5 with TRBJ2-7; possible D gene TRBD1, 6 bases. CDR3 residues: CASSYTRQANSYEQYF. In DNA, the CDR3 is TGTGCCAGCAGTTACACTAGACAGGCCAACTCCTACGAGCAGTACTTC.